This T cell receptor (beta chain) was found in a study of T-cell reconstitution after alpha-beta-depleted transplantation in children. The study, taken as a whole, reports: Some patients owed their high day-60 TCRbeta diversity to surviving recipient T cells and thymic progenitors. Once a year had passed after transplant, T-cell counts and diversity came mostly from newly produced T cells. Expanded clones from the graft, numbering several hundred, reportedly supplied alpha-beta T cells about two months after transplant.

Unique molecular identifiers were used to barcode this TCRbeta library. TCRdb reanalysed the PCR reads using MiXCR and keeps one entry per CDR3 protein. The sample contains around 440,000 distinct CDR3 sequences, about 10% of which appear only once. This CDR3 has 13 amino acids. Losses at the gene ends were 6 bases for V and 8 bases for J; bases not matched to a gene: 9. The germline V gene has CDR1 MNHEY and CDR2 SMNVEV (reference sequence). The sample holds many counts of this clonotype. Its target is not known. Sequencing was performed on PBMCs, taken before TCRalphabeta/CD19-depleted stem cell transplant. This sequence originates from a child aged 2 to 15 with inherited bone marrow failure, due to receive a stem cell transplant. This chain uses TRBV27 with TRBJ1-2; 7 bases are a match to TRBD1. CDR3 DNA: TGTGCCAGCAGCCTGTCCGGACAGGAAGGCTACACCTTC. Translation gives CASSLSGQEGYTF.